These T cell receptor beta chains were read from a single sample in a study of T cell responses to AZD1222 COVID-19 vaccine. TCRdb keeps only in-frame clones here, not all; method: immunoSEQ multiplex PCR. Among over 150,000 clones listed, roughly 90% were seen once. This material consisted of peripheral blood, taken 28 days after the second AZD1222 dose. All receptors come from an adult who received the AZD1222 COVID-19 vaccine. Each CDR3 is given with its conserved first and last residue. A D gene is named only where the DNA matches it firmly. Some rows mark clone size as missing; the rest say once, few, many or name a class of expanded clone.

v_call: TRBV4-2
j_call: TRBJ1-1
clone_size: NA
d_call: TRBD1
cdr3_nt: TGTGCCAGCAGCCCACCCTGGGGACAGGGGGCTTGGGCTGAAGCTTTCTTT
cdr3_aa: CASSPPWGQGAWAEAFF

v_call: TRBV24-1
j_call: TRBJ2-1
clone_size: NA
d_call: TRBD1
cdr3_nt: TGTGCCACCAGTGAGCCGGGACAGGGGGCAAATGAGCAGTTCTTC
cdr3_aa: CATSEPGQGANEQFF

v_call: TRBV5-6
j_call: TRBJ1-1
clone_size: NA
d_call: TRBD1
cdr3_nt: TGTGCCAGCAGCGTGGGACAGAGAAACACTGAAGCTTTCTTT
cdr3_aa: CASSVGQRNTEAFF

v_call: TRBV4-3
j_call: TRBJ2-2
clone_size: NA
d_call: NA
cdr3_nt: TGCGCCAGCAGCCAAGATCGCCAGGGGATCGACACCGGGGAGCTGTTTTTT
cdr3_aa: CASSQDRQGIDTGELFF

v_call: TRBV29-1
j_call: TRBJ1-2
clone_size: NA
d_call: NA
cdr3_nt: TGCAGCGTTGAAGCGCAGGGAGTGAATGGCTACACCTTC
cdr3_aa: CSVEAQGVNGYTF

v_call: TRBV6-6
j_call: TRBJ2-7
clone_size: NA
d_call: NA
cdr3_nt: TGTGCCAGCAGTCGAGACCGGGACCCCGGGGAGCAGTACTTC
cdr3_aa: CASSRDRDPGEQYF

v_call: TRBV5-6
j_call: TRBJ2-7
clone_size: NA
d_call: TRBD1
cdr3_nt: TGTGCCAGCAGCCCCAGGGGGTTAGTTCCCTACGAGCAGTACTTC
cdr3_aa: CASSPRGLVPYEQYF

v_call: TRBV6-5
j_call: TRBJ2-1
clone_size: once
d_call: NA
cdr3_nt: TGTGCCAGCAGTTGGGGACGCCTCAATGAGCAGTTCTTC
cdr3_aa: CASSWGRLNEQFF

v_call: TRBV5-8
j_call: TRBJ2-1
clone_size: once
d_call: TRBD2
cdr3_nt: TGTGCCAGCAGCTTCCTCCTAGCGGGGGGATTCAATGAGCAGTTCTTC
cdr3_aa: CASSFLLAGGFNEQFF

v_call: TRBV6-6
j_call: TRBJ1-2
clone_size: NA
d_call: NA
cdr3_nt: TGTGCCAGCAGTTCGGATGGCTACACCTTC
cdr3_aa: CASSSDGYTF

v_call: TRBV6-2/TRBV6-3
j_call: TRBJ1-2
clone_size: NA
d_call: NA
cdr3_nt: TGTGCCAGCAGTGGAGGACAGAGCGGGTCCCATGGCTACACCTTC
cdr3_aa: CASSGGQSGSHGYTF

v_call: TRBV15
j_call: TRBJ1-5
clone_size: few
d_call: NA
cdr3_nt: TGTGCCACGTCTCCCCGGAGCAATCAGCCCCAGCATTTT
cdr3_aa: CATSPRSNQPQHF

v_call: TRBV19
j_call: TRBJ2-2
clone_size: NA
d_call: NA
cdr3_nt: TGTGCCAGTAGTCCCCAGCGACATACAAGAGGCACCGGGGAGCTGTTTTTT
cdr3_aa: CASSPQRHTRGTGELFF

v_call: TRBV10-3
j_call: TRBJ2-7
clone_size: NA
d_call: NA
cdr3_nt: TGTGCCATCAGTGAAGACAGCTACGAGCAGTACTTC
cdr3_aa: CAISEDSYEQYF

v_call: TRBV12-5
j_call: TRBJ1-6
clone_size: NA
d_call: TRBD1
cdr3_nt: TGTGCTAGTGGTTTGGACAGCGGGACAGGATTGTTTAATTCACCCCTCCACTTT
cdr3_aa: CASGLDSGTGLFNSPLHF

v_call: TRBV5-1
j_call: TRBJ1-1
clone_size: NA
d_call: NA
cdr3_nt: TGCGCCAGCAGCTTGTTGGGGACTGAAGCTTTCTTT
cdr3_aa: CASSLLGTEAFF

v_call: TRBV5-1
j_call: TRBJ2-1
clone_size: NA
d_call: TRBD2
cdr3_nt: TGCGCCAGCAGCTTACAAGCGGGGGGCTACAACAATGAGCAGTTCTTC
cdr3_aa: CASSLQAGGYNNEQFF

v_call: TRBV6-5
j_call: TRBJ1-3
clone_size: NA
d_call: NA
cdr3_nt: TGTGCCAGCAGTCGGGACCAAAGCTCTGGAAACACCATATATTTT
cdr3_aa: CASSRDQSSGNTIYF

v_call: TRBV2
j_call: TRBJ2-7
clone_size: NA
d_call: NA
cdr3_nt: TGTGCCAGCAGCGCCAGACAAACCTACGAGCAGTACTTC
cdr3_aa: CASSARQTYEQYF

v_call: TRBV6-2/TRBV6-3
j_call: TRBJ1-2
clone_size: NA
d_call: TRBD1
cdr3_nt: TGTGCCAGCAGTTACTCGACAGGGGACTACTATGGCTACACCTTC
cdr3_aa: CASSYSTGDYYGYTF

v_call: TRBV7-3
j_call: TRBJ2-2
clone_size: NA
d_call: NA
cdr3_nt: TGTGCCAGCAGCCCCTCGTACACCGGGGAGCTGTTTTTT
cdr3_aa: CASSPSYTGELFF

v_call: TRBV5-6
j_call: TRBJ2-1
clone_size: NA
d_call: NA
cdr3_nt: TGTGCCAGCAGCTTGGGCAGTTACAGCAATGAGCAGTTCTTC
cdr3_aa: CASSLGSYSNEQFF

v_call: TRBV7-9
j_call: TRBJ1-1
clone_size: NA
d_call: NA
cdr3_nt: TGTGCCAGCAGCCAACAGAGTGAAGCTTTCTTT
cdr3_aa: CASSQQSEAFF

v_call: TRBV19
j_call: TRBJ1-2
clone_size: NA
d_call: NA
cdr3_nt: TGTGCCAGTAGTATACAGGCTCTTAACTATGGCTACACCTTC
cdr3_aa: CASSIQALNYGYTF

v_call: TRBV5-8
j_call: TRBJ2-2
clone_size: NA
d_call: NA
cdr3_nt: TGTGCCAGCAGCTACTCTCAAATATACAGGGAGGGCACCGGGGAGCTGTTTTTT
cdr3_aa: CASSYSQIYREGTGELFF